The 3 T cell receptor beta chains presented below share a single source sample, sequenced in a study of shared clonotypes between healthy human individuals. Clones were read by immunoSEQ multiplex PCR, and TCRdb kept only the in-frame ones, dropping some. This table has a few million clones, just over 90% appearing once. The sample taken for sequencing was naive CD4+ T cells sorted from blood. Indicated subset: CD45RA+ positively selected. The receptors stem from a man aged 18 to 35 in good health.

This chain joins TRBV5-1 and TRBJ2-3; D not certain. The CDR3 has 11 amino acids. CDR1 is SGHRS and CDR2 is YFSETQ in the germline V gene. The V gene lost 7 bases and the J gene lost 5 bases, with 8 bases spanning the gap. In nucleotides, the CDR3 is TGCGCCAGCGGATTGGTAGATACGCAGTATTTT. Translated: CASGLVDTQYF. Together with reference TRBV5-1 and TRBJ2-3, the CDR3 gives the full variable domain: KAGVTQTPRYLIKTRGQQVTLSCSPISGHRSVSWYQQTPGQGLQFLFEYFSETQRNKGNFPGRFSGRQFSNSRSEMNVSTLELGDSALYLCASGLVDTQYFGPGTRLTVL.

Worth noting for this clone: Other DNA sequences in this sample translate to the same CDR3. J is TRBJ1-2 and V is TRBV10-3, with 7 positions matching TRBD1. In germline, CDR1 is ENHRY, CDR2 SYGVKD. The V gene end was trimmed by 5 bases and the J gene end by 2 bases; junction bases not matched to a gene: 2. The CDR3 spans 13 residues. CDR3 in DNA: TGTGCCATCAGTCCGGACAGGAACTATGGCTACACCTTC. Translating gives CAISPDRNYGYTF.

The chain joins TRBV6-5 to TRBJ1-1; D gene uncertain. Trimming pared 4 bases from V and 7 bases from J, leaving 16 bases between. CDR1 and CDR2 from the germline V gene are MNHEY and SVGAGI. The CDR3 totals 14 residues. The DNA for the CDR3 is TGTGCCAGCAGTTCCAGCGGCCTCTCCCTTGAAGCTTTCTTT. Amino acids: CASSSSGLSLEAFF.